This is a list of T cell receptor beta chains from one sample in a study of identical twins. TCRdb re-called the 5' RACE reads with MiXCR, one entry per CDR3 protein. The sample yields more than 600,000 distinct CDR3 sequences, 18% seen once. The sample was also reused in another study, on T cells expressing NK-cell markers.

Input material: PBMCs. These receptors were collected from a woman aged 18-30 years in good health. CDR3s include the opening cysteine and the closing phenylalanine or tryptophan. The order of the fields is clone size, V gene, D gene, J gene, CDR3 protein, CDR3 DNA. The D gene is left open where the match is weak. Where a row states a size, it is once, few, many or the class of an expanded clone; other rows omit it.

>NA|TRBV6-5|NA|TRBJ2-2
CASSYSIRDDTGELFF
TGTGCCAGCAGTTACTCGATCAGGGATGACACCGGGGAGCTGTTTTTT
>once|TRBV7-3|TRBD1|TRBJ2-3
CASSSLRGKAQYF
TGTGCCAGCAGCTCCCTCAGGGGGAAAGCGCAGTATTTT
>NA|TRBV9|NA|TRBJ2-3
CASSKKGGRTDTQYF
TGTGCCAGCAGTAAAAAGGGGGGTCGCACAGATACGCAGTATTTT
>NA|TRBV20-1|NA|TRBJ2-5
CSARVGAETQYF
TGCAGTGCTAGAGTGGGGGCCGAGACCCAGTACTTC
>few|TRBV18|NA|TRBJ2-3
CASSIGDADTQYF
TGTGCCAGCTCAATCGGGGACGCAGATACGCAGTATTTT
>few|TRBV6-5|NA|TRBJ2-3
CASSYSKGGQTDTQYF
TGTGCCAGCAGTTACTCCAAGGGGGGGCAAACAGATACGCAGTATTTT
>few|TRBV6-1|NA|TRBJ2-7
CASNLAYKDEQYF
TGTGCCAGCAATCTAGCATATAAGGACGAGCAGTACTTC
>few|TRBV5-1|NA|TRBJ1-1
CASSSRGGFETEAFF
TGCGCCAGCAGCTCCCGTGGAGGTTTCGAGACTGAAGCTTTCTTT
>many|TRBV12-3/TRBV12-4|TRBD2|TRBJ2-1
CASSLAGLAVYNEQFF
TGTGCCAGCAGTTTAGCGGGACTAGCGGTCTACAATGAGCAGTTCTTC
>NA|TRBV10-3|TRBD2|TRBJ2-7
CAISGYLGGSSYEQYF
TGTGCCATCAGTGGTTATCTCGGCGGGAGTTCCTACGAGCAGTACTTC
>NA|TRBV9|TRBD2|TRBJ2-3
CASSARSGGAFPTQYF
TGTGCCAGCAGCGCCCGAAGCGGGGGGGCCTTTCCTACGCAGTATTTT
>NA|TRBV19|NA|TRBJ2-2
CASQADPTGELFF
TGTGCCAGCCAGGCGGACCCGACCGGGGAGCTGTTTTTT
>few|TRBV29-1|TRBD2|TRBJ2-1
CSPLAGDNEQFF
TGCAGCCCTCTGGCGGGGGACAATGAGCAGTTCTTC
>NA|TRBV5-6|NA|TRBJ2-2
CASTSAVNRLFF
TGTGCCAGCACCTCGGCCGTCAATCGGCTGTTTTTT
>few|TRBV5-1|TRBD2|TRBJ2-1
CASSNRSGLRGEQFF
TGCGCCAGCAGCAATCGTAGCGGGTTGAGGGGTGAGCAGTTCTTC
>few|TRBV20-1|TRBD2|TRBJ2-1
CSAKRLAGLYNEQFF
TGCAGTGCTAAAAGACTAGCGGGCTTGTACAATGAGCAGTTCTTC
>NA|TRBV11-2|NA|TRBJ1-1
CASSRWSALNTEAFF
TGTGCCAGCAGCCGATGGTCGGCTCTGAACACTGAAGCTTTCTTT
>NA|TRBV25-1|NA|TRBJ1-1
CASSGPGRTEAFF
TGTGCCAGCAGTGGCCCAGGCCGCACTGAAGCTTTCTTT
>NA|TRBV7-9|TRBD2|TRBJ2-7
CASSLLRDYCEQYF
TGTGCCAGCAGCTTACTCCGGGACTACTGCGAGCAGTACTTC
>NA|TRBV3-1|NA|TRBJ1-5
CASSQDRSVDLHF
TGTGCCAGCAGCCAAGATCGGTCCGTCGATTTGCATTTT
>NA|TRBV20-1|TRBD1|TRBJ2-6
CSALRQGRTNVLTF
TGCAGTGCCCTTCGACAGGGAAGGACCAACGTCCTGACTTTC
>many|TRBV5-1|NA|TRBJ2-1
CASSFNRAEQFF
TGCGCCAGCAGCTTTAACCGAGCCGAGCAGTTCTTC
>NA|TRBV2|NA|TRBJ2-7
CASSVQGMPGDEQYF
TGTGCCAGCAGTGTTCAGGGTATGCCCGGAGACGAGCAGTACTTC
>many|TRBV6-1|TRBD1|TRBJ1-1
CASSPGTGQLNTEAFF
TGTGCCAGCAGCCCAGGGACAGGTCAATTGAACACTGAAGCTTTCTTT
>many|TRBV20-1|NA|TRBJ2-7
CSANDRDYEQYF
TGCAGTGCTAATGACAGAGACTACGAGCAGTACTTC
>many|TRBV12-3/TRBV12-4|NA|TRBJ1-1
CASGYWGMRDTEAFF
TGTGCCAGCGGATATTGGGGAATGAGGGACACTGAAGCTTTCTTT
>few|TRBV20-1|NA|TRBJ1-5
CSAWEASGPGNQPQHF
TGCAGTGCTTGGGAAGCATCCGGGCCGGGCAATCAGCCCCAGCATTTT
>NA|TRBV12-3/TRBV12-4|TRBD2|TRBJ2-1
CASRPWEGDVTNEQFF
TGTGCCAGCAGGCCCTGGGAGGGCGACGTGACGAATGAGCAGTTCTTC
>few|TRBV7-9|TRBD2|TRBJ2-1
CASRAPSGGHNEQFF
TGTGCCAGCAGAGCCCCTAGCGGGGGACACAATGAGCAGTTCTTC